These 15 T cell receptor beta chains share one sample of origin, sequenced in a study of blood T cell repertoires in COVID-19. Using immunoSEQ multiplex PCR, the repertoire was profiled, and TCRdb retains in-frame clones only, with some absent. The repertoire has 140,000 to 150,000 clones, around nine tenths of them found once; the top ten carry around 8.6%. The sample comprised peripheral blood. The receptors were sampled from a woman between 50 and 59 years old with active or convalescent COVID-19.

The CDR3 region has the DNA TGTGCCAGCAGCCCTCCCGGACAGCCGGCAAAACTGTTTTTT. It codes for CASSPPGQPAKLFF. The chain uses TRBV7-9 and TRBJ1-4; maybe TRBD1 (6 bases). The V gene's germline CDR1 is SEHNR and CDR2 FQNEAQ (reference sequence). V lost 5 bases to trimming and J lost 10 bases, with 17 bases between them. The CDR3 totals 14 residues. Together with reference TRBV7-9 and TRBJ1-4, the CDR3 gives the full variable domain: DTGVSQNPRHKITKRGQNVTFRCDPISEHNRLYWYRQTLGQGPEFLTYFQNEAQLEKSRLLSDRFSAERPKGSFSTLEIQRTEQGDSAMYLCASSPPGQPAKLFFGSGTQLSVL.

The V gene is TRBV6-5, the J gene TRBJ2-2; 7 bases align to TRBD2. Trimming cost V 7 bases and J 7 bases; bases outside gene matches: 9. Per germline, CDR1 MNHEY and CDR2 SVGAGI. CDR3 length equals 14 residues. This CDR3 is CASKRGFGVGELFF. Here the CDR3 DNA reads TGTGCCAGCAAGCGGGGTTTCGGTGTCGGGGAGCTGTTTTTT.

The gene calls are TRBV5-4 and TRBJ1-1, with D unclear. Germline CDR1 is SGHNT and CDR2 is YYREEE (reference sequence). The CDR3 runs 15 residues. With 3 bases removed from V and 1 base from J, the gap between germline ends came to 13 bases. CDR3 sequence reads: CASSYSSAANTEAFF. As DNA, the CDR3 is TGTGCCAGCAGCTACTCAAGCGCGGCGAACACTGAAGCTTTCTTT.

The chain recombines TRBV6-2 or TRBV6-3 with TRBJ1-4; D might be TRBD1 (6 bases). Trimming pared 4 bases from V and 4 bases from J, leaving 16 bases between. The CDR3 totals 16 residues. Germline CDR1 MNHEY, CDR2 SVGEGT. In DNA form, the CDR3 reads TGTGCCAGCAGTTGGGCTACAGGGAAGAGTAATGAAAAACTGTTTTTT. Translated: CASSWATGKSNEKLFF.

The V call is TRBV5-8, the J call TRBJ1-3; D is possibly TRBD1 (6 bases). The CDR3 spans 17 residues. The V end lost 4 bases, the J end lost 0 bases, and 17 bases lay between the germline ends. The V gene's germline CDR1 is SGHTS and CDR2 YDEGEE. The CDR3 sequence: CASSQRQALISGNTIYF. Written as DNA, the CDR3 is TGTGCCAGCAGCCAACGACAGGCCCTCATCTCTGGAAACACCATATATTTT.

V usage is TRBV27 and J usage is TRBJ2-5; 9 nucleotides align to TRBD2. The length of the CDR3 is 14 residues. Germline V gives CDR1 MNHEY, CDR2 SMNVEV (reference sequence). The V segment lost 6 bases and the J segment 5 bases; nucleotides outside the gene matches: 7. DNA for the CDR3: TGTGCCAGCAGCTTCCTAGCGGGAATGGAGACCCAGTACTTC. Translated: CASSFLAGMETQYF.

Worth noting for this clone: The junction departs from germline at one end; a sequencing error may be responsible. The chain employs TRBV20-1 and TRBJ2-7; 9 bases line up with TRBD2. Looked up from germline, CDR1 is DFQATT and CDR2 is SNEGSKA (reference sequence). The CDR3 runs to 15 residues. The chain's CDR3 is CSASGAGGFSDEQYF. In DNA form, the CDR3 reads TGCAGTGCTAGTGGTGCGGGAGGGTTCTCCGACGAGCAGTACTTC.

The J gene is TRBJ2-1, the V gene TRBV21-1; the table names TRBD2, a call not compared with the DNA. TRBV21-1 is assigned pseudogene status. The CDR3 is 16 amino acids. In nucleotides, the CDR3 is TGTGCCAGCAGCAAAGAATCTACAGCGGGAGTCAACGAGCAGTTCTTC. It yields the protein CASSKESTAGVNEQFF.

This chain uses TRBV28 with TRBJ2-1; 8 positions agree with TRBD2. The CDR3 covers 16 residues. Per the germline V gene, CDR1 is MDHEN and CDR2 is SYDVKM. The junction had 15 bases not matched to a gene; V was cut back by 6 bases and J by 8 bases. The DNA of the CDR3 is TGTGCCAGCAGCCAATCCGGGACTAGGAGCTCGGATGAGCAGTTCTTC. It is translated as CASSQSGTRSSDEQFF.

The chain recombines TRBV21-1 with TRBJ2-2; the D call of TRBD2 is as the table states it, not checked on the DNA. TRBV21-1 is designated a pseudogene. CDR3 length equals 17 residues. CDR3 in DNA: TGTGCCAGCAGCCCCCAAGGGGTAGCGGGAGAGGGCGGGGAGCTGTTTTTT. Translation gives CASSPQGVAGEGGELFF.

This clone was observed a few times. The same CDR3 is also encoded by other DNA sequences in this sample. The V gene is TRBV3-1 (or the pseudogene TRBV3-2), the J gene TRBJ1-3; TRBD1 might be the D (5 bases). The CDR3 contains 14 residues. V lost 4 bases and J lost 1, with 8 bases in between. Germline V lookup: CDR1 LGHDT, CDR2 YNNKEL (reference sequence). The CDR3 bases are TGTGCCAGCAGCCCCGGGGGATCTGGAAACACCATATATTTT. This gives the protein CASSPGGSGNTIYF.

The chain couples TRBV30 to TRBJ2-1, with D tentatively TRBD2 (6 bases). The CDR3 has 14 residues. The V and J ends lost 2 bases and 6 bases respectively, with 14 bases between them. CDR1 is GTSNPN and CDR2 is SVGIG in the germline V gene (reference sequence). CDR3 residues: CAWSTGLASNEQFF. CDR3 bases: TGTGCCTGGAGTACCGGGCTAGCGAGCAATGAGCAGTTCTTC.

This chain joins TRBV11-3 and TRBJ2-3; TRBD1 matches 9 bases. Germline assignment: CDR1 SGHNT and CDR2 YENEEA. After removal of 4 bases from V and 3 bases from J, the junction contained 5 bases not matched to a gene. The CDR3 has 15 residues. CDR3 protein: CASSSRTGETDTQYF. CDR3 in DNA: TGTGCCAGCAGCTCGAGGACAGGGGAAACAGATACGCAGTATTTT.

This clone came up once. The chain carries TRBV10-2 and TRBJ1-1, with TRBD1 identical over 7 bases. CDR3 length: 17 amino acids. Germline V gives CDR1 WSHSY, CDR2 SAAADI. The V gene end was trimmed by 3 bases and the J gene end by 0 bases; junction bases not matched to a gene: 10. The CDR3 loop reads CASSDGTDSGMNTEAFF. The DNA of the CDR3 is TGCGCCAGCAGTGACGGGACAGACTCCGGAATGAACACTGAAGCTTTCTTT.

Notes on this clone: Germline and junction disagree at one end, which may indicate a read error. This rearrangement joins TRBV4-2 to TRBJ2-7, with D possibly TRBD1 on 6 matching bases. The CDR3 runs to 14 residues. The germline V gene has CDR1 LGHNA and CDR2 YNFKEQ. The chain's CDR3 is CASSKETGYYEQYF. The CDR3 DNA is TGTGCCAGCAGCAAAGAGACAGGTTACTACGAGCAGTACTTC.